Reported below is one T cell receptor (beta chain). The sample comes from a study of blood T cell repertoires in COVID-19. Turning to the study itself: In each case, the material was cDNA or gDNA derived from T cells, B-cell-depleted T cells, or PBMCs.

Authors' data handling: Reference gene primer amplification gave estimated nucleated cell counts. Measured with immunoSEQ multiplex PCR; TCRdb has only the in-frame clones, and not every one. D and trimming come from the DNA, and the V and J calls and clone size come from that table. The sample lists some 200,000 clones, roughly 84% occurring once. Germline assignment: CDR1 MNHNY and CDR2 SVGAGI (reference sequence). The CDR3 contains 14 residues. V dropped 8 bases and J dropped 0; count of bases not matched to a gene: 4. The gene calls are TRBV6-6 and TRBJ2-1; 7 bases line up with TRBD2. Sequenced material: peripheral blood. The source of this sequence is a woman aged 60-75 years with acute or convalescent COVID-19. DNA of the CDR3: TGTGCCAGCCTGCCTAGCGGCTCCTACAATGAGCAGTTCTTC. Protein product: CASLPSGSYNEQFF.